A selection of T cell receptor beta chains follows, all from one sample in a study of cytomegalovirus exposure and HLA in healthy donors. The table came from immunoSEQ multiplex PCR; TCRdb's copy has only in-frame clones and leaves some out. The table shows about 100,000 clones, with around 79% occurring only once. The sequenced material came from PBMCs. Every receptor here comes from a man in his sixties in good health and CMV-seropositive. CDR3s include the opening cysteine and the closing phenylalanine or tryptophan. The D gene is left open where the match is weak. Some rows have no size entry. The others give once, few or many, or a class for an expanded clone.

NA,TRBJ1-6,15,NA,TRBV11-2,TGTGCCAGCAGCCCACAGGGCTCCTATAATTCACCCCTCCACTTT,CASSPQGSYNSPLHF
NA,TRBJ2-1,16,TRBD2,TRBV6-1,TGTGCCAGCAGTGGTACGGGGGGGCGCTCCTACAATGAGCAGTTCTTC,CASSGTGGRSYNEQFF
few,TRBJ1-4,14,NA,TRBV14,TGTGCCAGCAGCCAAGGCGGTGCCGTCCGAAAACTGTTTTTT,CASSQGGAVRKLFF
NA,TRBJ2-6,15,NA,TRBV7-6,TGTGCCAGCAGCTTCCTCGGGACAGGGGCCAACGTCCTGACTTTC,CASSFLGTGANVLTF
NA,TRBJ2-7,13,NA,TRBV30,TGTGCCGGGAAAGGGGGAAAAAGCTACGAGCAGTACTTC,CAGKGGKSYEQYF
many,TRBJ1-2,16,NA,TRBV5-6,TGTGCCAGCACCACGACAGTTTGGCCGTTAGACTATGGCTACACCTTC,CASTTTVWPLDYGYTF
NA,TRBJ1-4,15,TRBD1,TRBV7-2,TGTGCCAGCAGCAGTGCCGGGACAGGGGGCGAAAAACTGTTTTTT,CASSSAGTGGEKLFF
NA,TRBJ1-1,16,TRBD1,TRBV6-1,TGTGCCAGCAGTGAACTGGGGAACAGGGGCGGCACTGAAGCTTTCTTT,CASSELGNRGGTEAFF
NA,TRBJ2-3,13,NA,TRBV27,TGTGCCAGCAGTAAAGGGGGGGCCTCGGCGCAGTATTTT,CASSKGGASAQYF
NA,TRBJ1-2,15,NA,TRBV6-5,TGTGCCAGCAGTGGGGGGGAGGGAAAGGTGCAGGGCTACACCTTC,CASSGGEGKVQGYTF
NA,TRBJ1-2,13,TRBD1,TRBV11-1,TGTGCCAGCAGCCCGGGACAGAACTATGGCTACACCTTC,CASSPGQNYGYTF
NA,TRBJ1-5,16,TRBD1,TRBV4-2,TGTGCCAGCAGCCAAGAGCACAGGGGTAACAATCAGCCCCAGCATTTT,CASSQEHRGNNQPQHF
few,TRBJ1-4,15,TRBD1,TRBV5-8,TGTGCCAGCACCCCTTTCGGACAGGCGAATGAAAAACTGTTTTTT,CASTPFGQANEKLFF
NA,TRBJ1-2,12,TRBD1,TRBV10-3,TGTGCCAGCGGACAGGGGGGCTATGGCTACACCTTC,CASGQGGYGYTF
NA,TRBJ2-7,17,TRBD1,TRBV5-4,TGTGCCAGCAGCTTGGCAGGAAGGACAGGGGGCTCCTACGAGCAGTACTTC,CASSLAGRTGGSYEQYF
NA,TRBJ1-1,14,NA,TRBV6-5,TGTGCCAGCAGTTATATCCAGAAGAACACTGAAGCTTTCTTT,CASSYIQKNTEAFF
NA,TRBJ2-5,16,TRBD2,TRBV7-8,TGTGCCAGCAGCTTAGGACTAGCAGCTACCCAAGAGACCCAGTACTTC,CASSLGLAATQETQYF
NA,TRBJ1-2,15,TRBD1,TRBV5-1,TGCGCCAGCAGCTTGGGAGGACAGGAAAACTATGGCTACACCTTC,CASSLGGQENYGYTF
NA,TRBJ1-1,14,TRBD1,TRBV7-2,TGTGCCAGCAGCTCACAGGGGGCCTACACTGAAGCTTTCTTT,CASSSQGAYTEAFF
NA,TRBJ2-5,14,NA,TRBV10-3,TGTGCCATCCAGGAGGCCTCTGGGCAAGAGACCCAGTACTTC,CAIQEASGQETQYF
NA,TRBJ1-4,15,TRBD1,TRBV28,TGTGCCAGCAGTTTAAGGTGGCAGGGGGGCGGAAAACTGTTTTTT,CASSLRWQGGGKLFF
NA,TRBJ1-4,17,NA,TRBV18,TGTGCCAGCTCACCACCGTTGGGAGTTGCAACTAATGAAAAACTGTTTTTT,CASSPPLGVATNEKLFF
NA,TRBJ2-1,12,NA,TRBV6-1,TGTGCCAGCAGTCTTGTCCACAATGAGCAGTTCTTC,CASSLVHNEQFF
NA,TRBJ1-1,14,NA,TRBV11-2,TGTGCCAGCAGCTTGACTCGGGGGAACACTGAAGCTTTCTTT,CASSLTRGNTEAFF
NA,TRBJ2-2,17,TRBD1,TRBV18,TGTGCCAGCTCACCAGACGGAACAGGGGTTACGGCCGGGGAGCTGTTTTTT,CASSPDGTGVTAGELFF
NA,TRBJ2-2,16,TRBD1,TRBV19,TGTGCCAGTAGTACATCGCGGACAGGGGTGGCCGGGGAGCTGTTTTTT,CASSTSRTGVAGELFF
NA,TRBJ2-7,18,TRBD2,TRBV19,TGTGCCAGTAGTATGGCCCTTTTCCACTCTAGCGGGGGTGACGAGCAGTACTTC,CASSMALFHSSGGDEQYF
NA,TRBJ2-7,12,TRBD2,TRBV11-2,TGTGCCAGCAGCCCGGGACTATACGAGCAGTACTTC,CASSPGLYEQYF
NA,TRBJ1-2,14,TRBD1,TRBV5-1,TGCGCCAGCAATCCGGGACAGGCGGACTATGGCTACACCTTC,CASNPGQADYGYTF
NA,TRBJ1-1,11,NA,TRBV6-5,TGTGCCAGCAAATGGGCAGTTGAAGCTTTCTTT,CASKWAVEAFF
few,TRBJ2-4,14,TRBD1,TRBV28,TGTGCCAGCAATACCGGGACAGGGGAAAACATTCAGTACTTC,CASNTGTGENIQYF
once,TRBJ1-5,15,TRBD1,TRBV6-5,TGTGCCAGCAGTAACCTACAGGGGGCGATTCAGCCCCAGCATTTT,CASSNLQGAIQPQHF
NA,TRBJ1-2,16,NA,TRBV5-6,TGTGCCAGCAGCTTGGGGTTATTTGGGGGCGCTGCTGGCTACACCTTC,CASSLGLFGGAAGYTF
few,TRBJ2-7,13,TRBD1,TRBV6-5,TGTGCCAGCACCTCGGACAGGGCGTACGAGCAGTACTTC,CASTSDRAYEQYF
few,TRBJ2-1,15,TRBD2,TRBV5-5,TGTGCCAGCAGCCCCGGACTAGCGGGGGTCAATGAGCAGTTCTTC,CASSPGLAGVNEQFF
NA,TRBJ1-5,16,NA,TRBV7-8,TGTGCCAGCAGCTTAGTTGGGGGCGCAGGCAATCAGCCCCAGCATTTT,CASSLVGGAGNQPQHF
once,TRBJ1-4,14,NA,TRBV19,TGTGCCAGTAGGACCACAGCAACTAATGAAAAACTGTTTTTT,CASRTTATNEKLFF
few,TRBJ1-2,15,NA,TRBV11-2,TGTGCCAGCAGCTTAATAACAGGGTCGAACTATGGCTACACCTTC,CASSLITGSNYGYTF
NA,TRBJ2-5,15,TRBD2,TRBV18,TGTGCCAGCTCTTCCGGGACTAGCTTGTTGGAGACCCAGTACTTC,CASSSGTSLLETQYF
NA,TRBJ1-6,15,NA,TRBV5-4,TGTGCCAGCAGTCTTACAGGGAAGAGTAATTCACCCCTCCACTTT,CASSLTGKSNSPLHF
once,TRBJ2-7,13,NA,TRBV28,TGTGCCAGCAGCCGAACCCTCGTGTACGAGCAGTACTTC,CASSRTLVYEQYF
NA,TRBJ1-3,15,NA,TRBV6-1,TGTGCCAGCAGTAGACAGCTGAGCTCTGGAAACACCATATATTTT,CASSRQLSSGNTIYF
NA,TRBJ1-6,15,TRBD1,TRBV18,TGTGCCAGCTCGGGACAGGACAGGGTGAATTCACCCCTCCACTTT,CASSGQDRVNSPLHF
NA,TRBJ2-3,14,TRBD1,TRBV6-5,TGTGCCAGCAGGCGGGACAGGGGTACAGATACGCAGTATTTT,CASRRDRGTDTQYF
NA,TRBJ1-1,15,NA,TRBV2,TGTGCCAGCAGTGATCGGACGGCCAGGGACACTGAAGCTTTCTTT,CASSDRTARDTEAFF
NA,TRBJ2-1,17,TRBD2,TRBV12-5,TGTGCTAGTGGGACTAGCGGGGACACCCGCCGCTTGGGTGAGCAGTTCTTC,CASGTSGDTRRLGEQFF
NA,TRBJ2-1,15,NA,TRBV21-1,TGTGCCAGCCGGCACCGGGACAGGAGTTCCAATGAGCAGTTCTTC,CASRHRDRSSNEQFF
NA,TRBJ1-4,13,NA,TRBV19,TGTGCCAGTAGTATAGACCGGACAGAAAAACTGTTTTTT,CASSIDRTEKLFF
NA,TRBJ2-2,14,TRBD1,TRBV5-1,TGCGCCAGTAAGGGACAGGGAGGATCCGGGGAGCTGTTTTTT,CASKGQGGSGELFF